This T cell receptor (beta chain) is from a study of T cell changes during pregnancy in multiple sclerosis. Data came from immunoSEQ multiplex PCR; TCRdb stores just in-frame clones and leaves some out. The table records around 130,000 clones, roughly 95% of them present only once. V trimming: 3 bases; J trimming: 0 bases; junction bases outside the gene matches: 12. This CDR3 contains 18 residues. The V gene's germline CDR1 is SGDLS and CDR2 YYNGEE. V usage is TRBV9 and J usage is TRBJ2-1, with 7 bases lining up with TRBD1. The sequence was collected from a female donor with multiple sclerosis, enrolled in a pregnancy study. Sequencing used peripheral blood, obtained after pregnancy. In DNA form, the CDR3 reads TGTGCCAGCAGCGCTTTTACGAGGGGGCGCGGCTCCTACAATGAGCAGTTCTTC. Its protein product is CASSAFTRGRGSYNEQFF.